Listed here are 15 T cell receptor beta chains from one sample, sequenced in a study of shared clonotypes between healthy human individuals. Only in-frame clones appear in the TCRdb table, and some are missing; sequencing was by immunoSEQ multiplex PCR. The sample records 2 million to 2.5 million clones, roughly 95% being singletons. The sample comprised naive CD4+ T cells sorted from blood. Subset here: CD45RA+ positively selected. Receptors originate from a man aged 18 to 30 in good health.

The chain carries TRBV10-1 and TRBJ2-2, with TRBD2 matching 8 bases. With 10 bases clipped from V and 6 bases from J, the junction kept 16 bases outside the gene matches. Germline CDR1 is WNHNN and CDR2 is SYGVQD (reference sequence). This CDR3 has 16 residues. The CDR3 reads CAILPPGLGIAGELFF. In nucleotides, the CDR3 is TGCGCCATCCTTCCCCCGGGACTAGGAATCGCCGGGGAGCTGTTTTTT.

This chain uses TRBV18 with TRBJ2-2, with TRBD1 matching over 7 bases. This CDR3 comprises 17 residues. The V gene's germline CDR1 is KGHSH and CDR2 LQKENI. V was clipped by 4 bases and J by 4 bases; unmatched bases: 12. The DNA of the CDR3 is TGTGCCAGCTCACTTTTTGACAGGGACGGTGGCACCGGGGAGCTGTTTTTT. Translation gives CASSLFDRDGGTGELFF.

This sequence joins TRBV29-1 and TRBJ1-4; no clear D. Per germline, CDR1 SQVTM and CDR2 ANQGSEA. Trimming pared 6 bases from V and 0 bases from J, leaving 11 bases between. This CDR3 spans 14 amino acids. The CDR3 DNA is TGCAGCGTAGCTTCCACCTCAACTAATGAAAAACTGTTTTTT. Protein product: CSVASTSTNEKLFF. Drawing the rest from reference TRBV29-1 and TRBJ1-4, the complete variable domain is SAVISQKPSRDICQRGTSLTIQCQVDSQVTMMFWYRQQPGQSLTLIATANQGSEATYESGFVIDKFPISRPNLTFSTLTVSNMSPEDSSIYLCSVASTSTNEKLFFGSGTQLSVL.

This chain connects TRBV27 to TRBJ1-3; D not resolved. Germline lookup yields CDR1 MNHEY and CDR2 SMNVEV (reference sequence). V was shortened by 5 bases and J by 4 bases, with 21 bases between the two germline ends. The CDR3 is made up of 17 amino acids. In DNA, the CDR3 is TGTGCCAGCAGTCCCGCTCCGGGCCCCTTCCCAGGAAACACCATATATTTT. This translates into CASSPAPGPFPGNTIYF.

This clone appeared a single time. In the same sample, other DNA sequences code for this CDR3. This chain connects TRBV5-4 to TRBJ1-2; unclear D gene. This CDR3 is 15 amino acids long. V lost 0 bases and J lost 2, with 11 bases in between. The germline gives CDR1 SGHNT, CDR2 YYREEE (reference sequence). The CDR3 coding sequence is TGTGCCAGCAGCTTGGGCCCTGGGTCCAACTATGGCTACACCTTC. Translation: CASSLGPGSNYGYTF.

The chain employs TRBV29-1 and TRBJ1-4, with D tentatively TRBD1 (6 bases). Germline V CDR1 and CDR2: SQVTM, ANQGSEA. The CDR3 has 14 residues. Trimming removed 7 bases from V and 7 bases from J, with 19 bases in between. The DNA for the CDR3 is TGCAGCGCCGGGAAAGGGGGATCGGGTGAAAAACTGTTTTTT. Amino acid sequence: CSAGKGGSGEKLFF.

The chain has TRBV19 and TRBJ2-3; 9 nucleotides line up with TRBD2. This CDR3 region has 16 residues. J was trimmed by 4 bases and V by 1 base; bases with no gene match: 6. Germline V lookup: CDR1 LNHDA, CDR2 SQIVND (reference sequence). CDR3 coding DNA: TGTGCCAGTAGTATAGCGGCTAGCGGGGCCGCAGATACGCAGTATTTT. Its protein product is CASSIAASGAADTQYF. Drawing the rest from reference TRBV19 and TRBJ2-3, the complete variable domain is DGGITQSPKYLFRKEGQNVTLSCEQNLNHDAMYWYRQDPGQGLRLIYYSQIVNDFQKGDIAEGYSVSREKKESFPLTVTSAQKNPTAFYLCASSIAASGAADTQYFGPGTRLTVL.

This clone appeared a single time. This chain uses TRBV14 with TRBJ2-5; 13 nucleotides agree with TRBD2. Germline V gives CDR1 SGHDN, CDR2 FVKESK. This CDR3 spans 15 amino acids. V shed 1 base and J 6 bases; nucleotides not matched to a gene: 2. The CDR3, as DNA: TGTGCCAGCAGCCAAGGGACTAGCGGGAGCAAGACCCAGTACTTC. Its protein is CASSQGTSGSKTQYF.

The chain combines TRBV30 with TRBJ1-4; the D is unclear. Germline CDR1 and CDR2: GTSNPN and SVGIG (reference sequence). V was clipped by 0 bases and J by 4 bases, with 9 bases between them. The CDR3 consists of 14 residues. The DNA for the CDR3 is TGTGCCTGGAGTGTACTATACCATAATGAAAAACTGTTTTTT. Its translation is CAWSVLYHNEKLFF.

The CDR3 reads CASSGTGGGYNEQFF. CDR3 coding DNA: TGTGCCAGCAGTGGAACAGGGGGGGGCTACAATGAGCAGTTCTTC. The V and J genes are TRBV6-5 and TRBJ2-1; perhaps TRBD1 as D (8 bases). This CDR3 region has 15 residues. Germline assignment: CDR1 MNHEY and CDR2 SVGAGI. The V end lost 5 bases, the J end lost 3 bases, and 14 bases lay between the germline ends.

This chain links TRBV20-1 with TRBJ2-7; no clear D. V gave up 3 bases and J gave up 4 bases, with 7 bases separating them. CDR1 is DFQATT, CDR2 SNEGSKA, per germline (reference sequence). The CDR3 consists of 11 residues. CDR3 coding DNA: TGCAGTGCTAGCGTGGAGTACGAGCAGTACTTC. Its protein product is CSASVEYEQYF.

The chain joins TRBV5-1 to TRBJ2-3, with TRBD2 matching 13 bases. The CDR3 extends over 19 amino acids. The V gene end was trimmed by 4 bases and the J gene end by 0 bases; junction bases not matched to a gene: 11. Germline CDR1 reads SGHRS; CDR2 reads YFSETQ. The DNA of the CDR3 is TGCGCCAGCAGCGTCCCCCTGACTAGCGGGGGGTCTAGCACAGATACGCAGTATTTT. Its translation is CASSVPLTSGGSSTDTQYF.

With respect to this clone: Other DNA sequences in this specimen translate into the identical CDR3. CDR3 sequence (DNA): TGTGCCAGCAGCCCCCCAGGGGACGAGCAGTACTTC. This encodes CASSPPGDEQYF. The rearrangement joins TRBV7-9 to TRBJ2-7; D possibly corresponds to TRBD1 (6 bases). Germline loops: CDR1 SEHNR, CDR2 FQNEAQ (reference sequence). V dropped 5 bases and J dropped 5 bases, with 10 bases sitting between them. This CDR3 region has 12 residues.

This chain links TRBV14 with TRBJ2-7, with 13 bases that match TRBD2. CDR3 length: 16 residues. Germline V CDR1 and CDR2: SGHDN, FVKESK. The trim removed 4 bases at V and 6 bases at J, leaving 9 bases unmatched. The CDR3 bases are TGTGCCAGCAGCCCTTACCGGACTAGCGGGAGCTCCGAGCAGTACTTC. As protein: CASSPYRTSGSSEQYF.

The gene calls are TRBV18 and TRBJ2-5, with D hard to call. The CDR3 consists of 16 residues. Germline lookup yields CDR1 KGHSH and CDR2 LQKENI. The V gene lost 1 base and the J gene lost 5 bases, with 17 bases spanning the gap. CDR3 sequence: CASSPLSAAERETQYF. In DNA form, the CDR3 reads TGTGCCAGCTCACCACTCTCCGCGGCAGAACGGGAGACCCAGTACTTC.